The 5 T cell receptor beta chains in this list originate from one sample, sequenced in a study of T cells in Graves' hyperthyroidism and ophthalmopathy. TCR beta CDR3 regions were amplified from RNA. Primed by the HTBI set, a first-round RT-PCR was run on the TCR CDR3. TCRdb independently ran MiXCR on the multiplex PCR reads; one entry per CDR3 protein. The data show roughly 580,000 distinct CDR3 sequences, about 43% seen once. What was sequenced was peripheral blood or thyroid tissue (not recorded which). The receptor source for this set is a woman between 18 and 29 years old with Graves' hyperthyroidism.

As regards this clonotype: A read error may be the cause here, since a much bigger clone is one base away. The V call is TRBV2, the J call TRBJ1-2; D remains ambiguous. The V and J ends lost 1 base and 10 bases respectively, with 7 bases between them. Germline V gives CDR1 SNHLY, CDR2 FYNNEI. The CDR3 has 11 amino acids. The CDR3 DNA reads TGTGCCAGCAGTGAAGTGAATGACTACACCTTC. This encodes CASSEVNDYTF.

The chain links TRBV4-1 to TRBJ2-5; D possibly corresponds to TRBD1 (7 bases). The ends were cut back, 1 base at V and 4 bases at J, with 16 bases in the middle. CDR3 length equals 16 residues. Looked up from germline, CDR1 is MGHRA and CDR2 is YSYEKL. The CDR3 sequence: CASSQVPGEGAETQYF. CDR3 nucleotide sequence: TGCGCCAGCAGCCAAGTGCCGGGAGAGGGGGCAGAGACCCAGTACTTC.

Notes on this clonotype: In this CDR3 the conserved last residue, phenylalanine or tryptophan, is missing, so a read error is likely. The DNA is omitted, as the CDR3 cannot be located on it reliably, and the CDR3 follows TCRdb's listing. The V call is TRBV29-1, the J call TRBJ1-4; TRBD1, the D gene given by the table, was not confirmed from the DNA. Per the germline V gene, CDR1 is SQVTM and CDR2 is ANQGSEA. The CDR3 numbers 9 amino acids, ends counted. The chain's CDR3 is CSVGQGAAY.

The chain links TRBV12-5 to TRBJ1-2; no clear D gene. Germline V gives CDR1 LGHNT, CDR2 FRNRAP. V was trimmed by 6 bases and J by 4 bases, leaving 9 bases between them. The CDR3 loop spans 12 amino acids. The CDR3 DNA reads TGTGCTAGTGGCGGATATCTCTATGGCTACACCTTC. The encoded protein is CASGGYLYGYTF.

The gene calls are TRBV19 and TRBJ1-4; 8 bases line up with TRBD1. J gave up 13 bases and V 6 bases, and 10 bases lay outside the gene matches. The CDR3 length is 13 residues. CDR1 is LNHDA and CDR2 is SQIVND in the germline V gene (reference sequence). CDR3 sequence: CASRTGEIGGLFF. The CDR3 nucleotides read TGTGCCAGTAGGACAGGGGAAATTGGAGGACTGTTTTTT.